The clone carrying this TCR beta chain was counted only a few times. The record originates from a study of human T cells and chemical hapten exposure. TCRdb used MiXCR to reprocess the RACE reads, holding one entry per CDR3 protein. The repertoire has about 110,000 distinct CDR3 sequences, more than 10% of them found once; the top ten carry 1.6%. Germline V gene data show CDR1 as KGHSH and CDR2 as LQKENI. The CDR3 is made up of 14 amino acids. Trimming left V 3 bases short and J 11 bases short, with 19 bases between. Described time point: pre-sensitization, week 0. As for treatment: therapeutic diphenylcyclopropenone sensitization with weekly scalp DPC.

The TCR sequence derives from a woman aged 45-65 years with alopecia areata. Some clones in this sample may be carry-over from other donors' samples. The sequences come from whole blood, collected in connection with sensitization to the hapten diphenylcyclopropenone (DPC). The gene calls are TRBV18 and TRBJ1-1; D perhaps matches TRBD1 (6 bases). The CDR3 sequence: CASSPGGQVRQAFF. The CDR3 DNA follows: TGTGCCAGCTCACCCGGGGGCCAGGTTAGGCAGGCTTTCTTT.